This is a list of T cell receptor beta chains from one sample in a study of T-cell memory formation after mild COVID-19. Each CDR3 protein is one row after TCRdb ran MiXCR on the 5' RACE reads. The data show roughly 580,000 distinct CDR3 sequences, with more than 15% seen just once and about 11% held by the top ten. Material: PBMCs or a T cell subset sorted from them (not recorded which). The receptors derive from an adult woman who had mild COVID-19 (a few samples of this study predate the infection). Cell type and time point are not known. The CDR3 runs from the conserved cysteine through the conserved F or W. The D gene is left open where the match is weak. Size values are once, few and many counts, or a class for expanded clones, and some rows have none.

D	J	V	size	CDR3	DNA
TRBD2	TRBJ2-7	TRBV20-1	NA	CSARDVGGNYEQYF	TGCAGTGCTAGAGATGTCGGGGGGAACTACGAGCAGTACTTC
TRBD2	TRBJ2-2	TRBV9	few	CASSNRAGGASGELFF	TGTGCCAGCAGCAACAGGGCGGGAGGGGCGTCCGGGGAGCTGTTTTTT
NA	TRBJ2-7	TRBV4-1	few	CASSQPEGDEQYF	TGCGCCAGCAGCCAACCCGAGGGAGACGAGCAGTACTTC
TRBD1	TRBJ1-1	TRBV12-5	few	CASGLETGEGMNTEAFF	TGTGCTAGTGGTTTGGAGACAGGGGAGGGGATGAACACTGAAGCTTTCTTT
NA	TRBJ1-1	TRBV7-9	NA	CASSSRLTEAFF	TGTGCCAGCAGCTCCCGCTTGACTGAAGCTTTCTTT
NA	TRBJ2-1	TRBV6-5	NA	CASSYDVASYEQFF	TGTGCCAGCAGTTACGATGTGGCTTCCTATGAGCAGTTCTTC
TRBD1	TRBJ2-1	TRBV12-3/TRBV12-4	few	CASSRDRGSDEQFF	TGTGCCAGCAGTCGGGACAGGGGTTCGGATGAGCAGTTCTTC
TRBD1	TRBJ2-4	TRBV3-1	few	CASSPTGVAKNIQYF	TGTGCCAGCAGCCCAACAGGGGTAGCCAAAAACATTCAGTACTTC
NA	TRBJ2-7	TRBV6-6	NA	CASSYRAQGGYEQYF	TGTGCCAGCAGTTATCGCGCCCAGGGAGGCTACGAGCAGTACTTC
NA	TRBJ2-2	TRBV24-1	many	CATSEGRLAGELFF	TGTGCCACCAGTGAGGGTCGGCTGGCCGGGGAGCTGTTTTTT
NA	TRBJ2-3	TRBV20-1	NA	CSARPQWTDTQYF	TGCAGTGCTCGTCCCCAGTGGACAGATACGCAGTATTTT
NA	TRBJ1-6	TRBV11-2	few	CASSLTVVYSPLHF	TGTGCCAGCAGCTTGACAGTAGTTTATTCACCCCTCCACTTT
TRBD2	TRBJ2-3	TRBV7-3	NA	CASSFGTSGRGDTQYF	TGTGCCAGCAGCTTCGGGACTAGCGGGAGAGGGGATACGCAGTATTTT
NA	TRBJ2-3	TRBV9	few	CASSVVSRTDTQYF	TGTGCCAGCAGCGTAGTCTCGCGGACAGATACGCAGTATTTT
TRBD2	TRBJ2-1	TRBV14	NA	CASSPQLAGVIDEQFF	TGTGCCAGCAGCCCTCAACTAGCGGGGGTAATCGATGAGCAGTTCTTC
NA	TRBJ2-1	TRBV12-3/TRBV12-4	few	CASTVAASYNEQFF	TGTGCCAGCACAGTAGCGGCCTCCTACAATGAGCAGTTCTTC